This passage covers 3 T cell receptor beta chains from one sample sequenced in a study of tumor-infiltrating lymphocytes in oesophageal squamous cell carcinoma. Each CDR3 protein gets one entry after TCRdb re-called the PCR reads with MiXCR. Of 15,000 to 20,000 distinct CDR3 sequences in the sample, 35% to 45% are singletons; the top ten hold 35% to 50%. What was sequenced was esophageal tumor tissue. The receptors were sampled from a male donor with esophageal squamous cell carcinoma.

The chain has TRBV28 and TRBJ2-1, with D uncertain. The last part of the DNA fits TRBJ2-5 better; the J call may be wrong. This CDR3 has 13 residues. Germline CDR1 reads MDHEN; CDR2 reads SYDVKM. CDR3 bases: TGTGCCAGCAGTTTTGGAGACACGGAGACCCAGTACTTC. It yields the protein CASSFGDTETQYF.

Relative to its sample, this clonotype is medium-sized. The rearrangement uses TRBV6-6 and TRBJ2-1; D ambiguous. The CDR3 totals 15 residues. Trimming removed 0 bases from V and 5 bases from J, with 11 bases in between. Germline V gives CDR1 MNHNY, CDR2 SVGAGI (reference sequence). The CDR3 region has the DNA TGTGCCAGCAGTTACTCGAGCAGGAGAGACAATGAGCAGTTCTTC. Amino acids: CASSYSSRRDNEQFF.

This clonotype has more than one count but fewer than ten. The chain has TRBV6-5 and TRBJ2-5; D uncertain. Germline CDR1 MNHEY, CDR2 SVGAGI. The CDR3 is 16 amino acids. The germline V and J ends were trimmed by 0 bases and 11 bases, with 22 bases remaining between them. The CDR3 sequence: CASSYSLPESYNEQYF. The CDR3 region has the DNA TGTGCCAGCAGTTACTCCTTGCCTGAATCCTACAATGAGCAGTACTTC.